This paragraph reports one T cell receptor (beta chain). This may arise from a read error, as a much more abundant clone is one base away. This sample is part of a study of spatial heterogeneity in lung cancer. Study-level background: On average, each unique TCR and UMI combination appeared more than ten times in raw reads.

The germline V gene encodes CDR1 SGHRS and CDR2 YFSETQ. This CDR3 has 12 amino acids. Time point of the sample: sample taken at primary tumor resection. TCRdb called the 5' RACE reads again in MiXCR, with one record for every CDR3 protein. The table has 2,000 to 2,500 distinct CDR3 sequences, around 6.9% seen once; the top ten hold 11%. The chain carries TRBV5-1 and TRBJ2-7, with D perhaps matching TRBD2 (6 bases). Material: normal lung tissue next to the tumor, obtained at surgery. The sequence derives from a female donor with early-stage non-small cell lung cancer. DNA for the CDR3: TGCGTCAGCAGCCCCGCGGGGATCGAGCAGTACTTC. It specifies CVSSPAGIEQYF.